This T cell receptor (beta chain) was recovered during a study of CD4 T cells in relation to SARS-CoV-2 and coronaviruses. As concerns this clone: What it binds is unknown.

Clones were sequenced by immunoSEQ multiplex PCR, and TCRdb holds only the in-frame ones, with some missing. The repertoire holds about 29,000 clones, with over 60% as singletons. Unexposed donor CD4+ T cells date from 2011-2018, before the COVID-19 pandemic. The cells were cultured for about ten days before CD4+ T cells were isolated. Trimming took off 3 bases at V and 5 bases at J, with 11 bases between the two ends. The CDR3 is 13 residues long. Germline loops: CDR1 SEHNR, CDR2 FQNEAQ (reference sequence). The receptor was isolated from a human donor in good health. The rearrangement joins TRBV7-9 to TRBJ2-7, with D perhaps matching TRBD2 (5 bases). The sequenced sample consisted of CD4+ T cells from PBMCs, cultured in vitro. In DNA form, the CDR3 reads TGTGCCAGCAGCTTGGGTTACGGGAACGAGCAGTACTTC. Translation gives CASSLGYGNEQYF.